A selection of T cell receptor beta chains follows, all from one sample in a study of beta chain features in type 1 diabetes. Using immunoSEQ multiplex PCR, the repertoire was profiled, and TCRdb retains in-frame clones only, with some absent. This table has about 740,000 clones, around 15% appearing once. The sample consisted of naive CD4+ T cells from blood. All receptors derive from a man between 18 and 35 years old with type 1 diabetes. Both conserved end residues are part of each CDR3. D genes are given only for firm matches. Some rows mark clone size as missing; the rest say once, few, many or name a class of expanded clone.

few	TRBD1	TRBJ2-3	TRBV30	TGTGCCTGGAGTAAGGGACAGCGCACAGATACGCAGTATTTT	CAWSKGQRTDTQYF
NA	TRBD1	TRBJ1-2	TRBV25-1	TGTGCCAGCAGTGAAGGTCCCCGGACAGGGTGGGGCTACACCTTC	CASSEGPRTGWGYTF
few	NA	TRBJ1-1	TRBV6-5	TGTGCCAGCAGTTACTCGATGGTCGCGGTAGACACTGAAGCTTTCTTT	CASSYSMVAVDTEAFF
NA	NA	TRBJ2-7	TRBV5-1	TGCGCCAGCAGCTTGGCCATTACCCGGGGAATCCACGAGCAGTACTTC	CASSLAITRGIHEQYF
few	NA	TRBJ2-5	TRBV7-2	TGTGCCAGCACCCTTGGGGGAGGGGGCCAAGAGACCCAGTACTTC	CASTLGGGGQETQYF
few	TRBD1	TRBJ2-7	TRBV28	TGTGCCAGCAGTCTCCCGACAGGGGACCCCTACGAGCAGTACTTC	CASSLPTGDPYEQYF
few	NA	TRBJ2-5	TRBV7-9	TGTGCCAGCAGCTTAGAACAGGACGGCCGGGATTTTGAGACCCAGTACTTC	CASSLEQDGRDFETQYF
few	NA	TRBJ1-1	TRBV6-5	TGTGCCACCAAACAGGGTCGAGAGACTGAAGCTTTCTTT	CATKQGRETEAFF
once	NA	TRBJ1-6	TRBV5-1	TGCGCCAGCAGCTTGGGTCAGGACAATTCACCCCTCCACTTT	CASSLGQDNSPLHF
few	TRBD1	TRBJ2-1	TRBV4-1	TGCGCCAGCGGGATGACAGGGCCAAGGGGCTCCTACAATGAGCAGTTCTTC	CASGMTGPRGSYNEQFF
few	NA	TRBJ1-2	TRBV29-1	TGCAGCGTCGCCCCCGGGCCGTATGGCTACACCTTC	CSVAPGPYGYTF
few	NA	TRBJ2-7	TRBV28	TGTGCCAGCGGGGAGCAGTACTTC	CASGEQYF
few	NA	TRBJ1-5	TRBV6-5	TGTGCCAGCAGGGGCAGTCCGGCTGGCAATCAGCCCCAGCATTTT	CASRGSPAGNQPQHF
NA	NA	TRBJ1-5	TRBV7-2	TGTGCCAGCAGCCGGACGAGGGTTTATCAGCCCCAGCATTTT	CASSRTRVYQPQHF
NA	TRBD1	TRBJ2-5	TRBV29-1	TGCAGCGTTGAGACGAGGGGGCAGGAGACCCAGTACTTC	CSVETRGQETQYF
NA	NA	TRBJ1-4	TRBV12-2	TGTGCAAGTCGATTAAGGGGATGCCTAAAACTGTTTTTT	CASRLRGCLKLFF
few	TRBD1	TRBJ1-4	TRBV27	TGTGCCAGCAGTCTTTTCGCCGGGACAGTCGGTGAAAAACTGTTTTTT	CASSLFAGTVGEKLFF
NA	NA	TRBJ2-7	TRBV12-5	TGTGCTAGTGGTGGACCGGCAGGGGAAATTTACGAGCAGTACTTC	CASGGPAGEIYEQYF
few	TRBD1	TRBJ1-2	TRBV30	TGTGCCTCAACCTTGGGGACAGGGGCCGGCGGCTATGGCTACACCTTC	CASTLGTGAGGYGYTF
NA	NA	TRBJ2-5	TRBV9	TGTGCCAGCAGCGCGTCCCCGGTGAAAGAGACCCAGTACTTC	CASSASPVKETQYF
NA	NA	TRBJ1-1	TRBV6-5	TGTGCCAGCAGCCTACAGGGAGACACTGAAGCTTTCTTT	CASSLQGDTEAFF
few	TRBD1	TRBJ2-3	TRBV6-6	TGTGCCAGCAGTTCCGGGACAGGGTCAGCGCAGTATTTT	CASSSGTGSAQYF
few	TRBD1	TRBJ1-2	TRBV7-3	TGTGCCAGCAGCTTAACTGGGGGGACAGATGTCTATGGCTACACCTTC	CASSLTGGTDVYGYTF
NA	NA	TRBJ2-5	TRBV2	TGTGCCAGCAGTGGGCAAAGCTTTCGGGGCGGCCAGTACTTC	CASSGQSFRGGQYF
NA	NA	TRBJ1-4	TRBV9	TGTGCCAGCAGCGTCGAGGACACAAGTAATGAAAAACTGTTTTTT	CASSVEDTSNEKLFF
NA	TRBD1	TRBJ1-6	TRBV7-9	TGTGCCAGCAGCCACGGGACAGGGGGGTCACCCCTCCACTTT	CASSHGTGGSPLHF
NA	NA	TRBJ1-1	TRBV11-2	TGTGCCAGCAGCCGAGTCCCAGGCGTGAACACTGAAGCTTTCTTT	CASSRVPGVNTEAFF
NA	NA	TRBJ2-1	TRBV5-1	TGCGCCAGCAGCTTGGATTCTGGCTCCTACAATGAGCAGTTCTTC	CASSLDSGSYNEQFF
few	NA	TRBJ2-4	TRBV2	TGTGCCAGCAGTGAGCTAGTGGCCAAAAACATTCAGTACTTC	CASSELVAKNIQYF
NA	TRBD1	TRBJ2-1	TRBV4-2	TGTGCCAGCAGCCAAGAGGACAGGCCGAATGAGCAGTTCTTC	CASSQEDRPNEQFF
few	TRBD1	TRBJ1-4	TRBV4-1	TGCGCCAGCAGCCAACCTAAAATAGGGGACAGCCGCCCTAGGGAAAAACTGTTTTTT	CASSQPKIGDSRPREKLFF
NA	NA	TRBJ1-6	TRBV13	TGTGCCAGCAAGGGGGACATGTCGGGCAGCGACTATAATTCACCCCTCCACTTT	CASKGDMSGSDYNSPLHF
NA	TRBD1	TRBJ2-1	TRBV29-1	TGCAGCGTCCGACAGGGGGGCTCCAATGAGCAGTTCTTC	CSVRQGGSNEQFF
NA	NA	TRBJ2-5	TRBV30	TGTGCCTGGACCGACAGAGGGTGGGGGGTCCAAGAGACCCAGTACTTC	CAWTDRGWGVQETQYF
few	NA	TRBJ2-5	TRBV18	TGTGCCAGCTCACCAAGAGAGACCCAGTACTTC	CASSPRETQYF
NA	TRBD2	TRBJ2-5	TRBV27	TGTGCCAGCATCAAAAGGGTGCTAGCGGGGGCCACAACACTACAAGAGACCCAGTACTTC	CASIKRVLAGATTLQETQYF
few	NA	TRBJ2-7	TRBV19	TGTGCCAGTAGGGACAGAATCGAGCAGTACTTC	CASRDRIEQYF
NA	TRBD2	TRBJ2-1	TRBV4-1	TGCGCCAGCAGCCAAGATCGGTCACTAGCGGACTACAATGAGCAGTTCTTC	CASSQDRSLADYNEQFF
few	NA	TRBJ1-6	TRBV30	TGTGCCCGCAGCGGGGTTAGGTCACCCCTCCACTTT	CARSGVRSPLHF
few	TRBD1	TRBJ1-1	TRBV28	TGTGCCAGCGGATCGGACAGGGTTAACACTGAAGCTTTCTTT	CASGSDRVNTEAFF
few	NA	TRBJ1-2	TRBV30	TGTGCCTGGAGTGTAGAGACAGTCACTTATGGCTACACCTTC	CAWSVETVTYGYTF
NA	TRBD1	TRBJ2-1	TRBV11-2	TGTGCCAGCAGCCAACAGGGGAGCTCCTACAATGAGCAGTTCTTC	CASSQQGSSYNEQFF
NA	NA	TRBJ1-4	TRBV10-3	TGTGCCATCAGGGGGCAGAATGAAAAACTGTTTTTT	CAIRGQNEKLFF
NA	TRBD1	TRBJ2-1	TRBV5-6	TGTGCCAGCAGCCCGATGACAGGGGTGGGCTACAATGAGCAGTTCTTC	CASSPMTGVGYNEQFF
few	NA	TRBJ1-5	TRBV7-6	TGTGCCAGCAGCCCTCGAGGAGGGACGAATCAGCCCCAGCATTTT	CASSPRGGTNQPQHF
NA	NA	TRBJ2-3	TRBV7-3	TGTGCCAGCAGCTTATGGGGCACTAGCACAGATACGCAGTATTTT	CASSLWGTSTDTQYF
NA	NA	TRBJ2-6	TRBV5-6	TGTGCCAGCAGCTTTACGGGGGCCGGGGCCAACGTCCTGACTTTC	CASSFTGAGANVLTF
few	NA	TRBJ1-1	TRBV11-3	TGTGCCAGCAGCCCCGTGGACGGCTCGAACACTGAAGCTTTCTTT	CASSPVDGSNTEAFF
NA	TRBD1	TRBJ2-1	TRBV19	TGTGCCACCCAGGGACAGGGAGTCCATGAGCAGTTCTTC	CATQGQGVHEQFF
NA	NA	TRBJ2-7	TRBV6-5	TGTGCCAGCAGTTACTCGGGAGTGGCGGCGACCTACGAGCAGTACTTC	CASSYSGVAATYEQYF
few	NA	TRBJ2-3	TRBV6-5	TGTGCCAGCAGTACCCAAATGGGAGATACGCAGTATTTT	CASSTQMGDTQYF
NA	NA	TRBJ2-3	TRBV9	TGTGCCAGCAGCCCCCTCCAAGAGCAGTATTTT	CASSPLQEQYF
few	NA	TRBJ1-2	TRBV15	TGTGCCACCAGCCTAATGGGGCAGGGAGGGGATGGCTACACCTTC	CATSLMGQGGDGYTF
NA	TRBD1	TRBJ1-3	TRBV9	TGTGCCAGCAGCCTCAGGGGGGACAGGGATATTTACACCATATATTTT	CASSLRGDRDIYTIYF
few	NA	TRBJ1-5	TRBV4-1	TGCGCCAGCAGCCGATCAGGACTAAATCAGCCCCAGCATTTT	CASSRSGLNQPQHF
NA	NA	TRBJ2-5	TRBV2	TGTGCCAGCAGAGGGACGGTTGGTAAGGGGGAGACCCAGTACTTC	CASRGTVGKGETQYF
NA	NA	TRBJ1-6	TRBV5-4	TGTGCCAGCAGCTTGGAGCAGGGCTCCTATAATTCACCCCTCCACTTT	CASSLEQGSYNSPLHF
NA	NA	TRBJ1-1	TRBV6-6	TGTGCCAGCAGTTACGGGGGGACAACACACACTGAAGCTTTCTTT	CASSYGGTTHTEAFF
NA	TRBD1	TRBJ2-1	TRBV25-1	TGTGCCAGCAGTGAAGGTTGGGACAGGGGTTGGAATGAGCAGTTCTTC	CASSEGWDRGWNEQFF
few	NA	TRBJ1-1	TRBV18	TGTGCCAGCTCACCCTCCCAATCAGCGAACACTGAAGCTTTCTTT	CASSPSQSANTEAFF